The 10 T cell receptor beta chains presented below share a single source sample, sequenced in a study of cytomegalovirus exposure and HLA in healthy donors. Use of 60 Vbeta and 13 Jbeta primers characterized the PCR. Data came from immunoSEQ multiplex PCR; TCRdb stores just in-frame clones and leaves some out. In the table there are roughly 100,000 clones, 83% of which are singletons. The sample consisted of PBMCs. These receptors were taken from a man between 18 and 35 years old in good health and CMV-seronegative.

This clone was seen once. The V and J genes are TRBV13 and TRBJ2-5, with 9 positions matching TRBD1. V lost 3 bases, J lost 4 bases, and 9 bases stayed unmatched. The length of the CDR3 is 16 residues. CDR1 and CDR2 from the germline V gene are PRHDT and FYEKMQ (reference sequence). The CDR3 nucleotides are TGTGCCAGCAGCTTTGGACAGGGGTTAAAGGGAGAGACCCAGTACTTC. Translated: CASSFGQGLKGETQYF.

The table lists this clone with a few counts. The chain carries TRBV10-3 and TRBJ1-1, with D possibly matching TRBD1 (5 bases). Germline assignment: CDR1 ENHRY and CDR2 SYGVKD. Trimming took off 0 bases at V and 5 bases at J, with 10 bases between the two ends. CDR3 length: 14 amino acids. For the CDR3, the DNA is TGTGCCATCAGTGAGTCGATTCGGGGGACTGAAGCTTTCTTT. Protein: CAISESIRGTEAFF.

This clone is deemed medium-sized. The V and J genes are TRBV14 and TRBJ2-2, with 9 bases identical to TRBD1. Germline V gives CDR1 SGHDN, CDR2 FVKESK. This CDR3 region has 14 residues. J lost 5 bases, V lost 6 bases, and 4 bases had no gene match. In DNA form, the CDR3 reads TGTGCCAGCAGACAGGGGGCGCGAACCGGGGAGCTGTTTTTT. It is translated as CASRQGARTGELFF.

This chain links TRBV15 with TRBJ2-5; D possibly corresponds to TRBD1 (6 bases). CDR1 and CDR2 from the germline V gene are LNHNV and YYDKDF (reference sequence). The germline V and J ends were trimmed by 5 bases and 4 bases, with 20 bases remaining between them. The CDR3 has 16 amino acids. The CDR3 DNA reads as TGTGCCACCAGCGTTCCCGGGAACAGGGATGGAGAGACCCAGTACTTC. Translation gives CATSVPGNRDGETQYF.

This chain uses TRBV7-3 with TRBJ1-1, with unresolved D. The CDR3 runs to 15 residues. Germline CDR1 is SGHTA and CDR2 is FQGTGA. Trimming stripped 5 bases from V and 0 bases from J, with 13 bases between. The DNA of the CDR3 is TGTGCCAGCAGCCTGGGAGCCGGCATGAACACTGAAGCTTTCTTT. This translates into CASSLGAGMNTEAFF.

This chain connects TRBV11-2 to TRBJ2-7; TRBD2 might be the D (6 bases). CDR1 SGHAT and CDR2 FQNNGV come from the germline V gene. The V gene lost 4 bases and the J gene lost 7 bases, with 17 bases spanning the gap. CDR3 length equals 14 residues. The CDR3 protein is CASSSTRGSGEQYF. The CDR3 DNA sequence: TGTGCCAGCAGCTCCACCCGGGGGTCGGGGGAGCAGTACTTC.

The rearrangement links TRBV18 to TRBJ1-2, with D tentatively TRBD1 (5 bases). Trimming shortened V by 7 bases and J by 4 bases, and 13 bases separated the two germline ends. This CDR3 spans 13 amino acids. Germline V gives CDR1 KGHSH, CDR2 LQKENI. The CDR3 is CASLQDSLYGYTF. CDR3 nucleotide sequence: TGTGCCAGCTTACAAGACAGCCTCTATGGCTACACCTTC.

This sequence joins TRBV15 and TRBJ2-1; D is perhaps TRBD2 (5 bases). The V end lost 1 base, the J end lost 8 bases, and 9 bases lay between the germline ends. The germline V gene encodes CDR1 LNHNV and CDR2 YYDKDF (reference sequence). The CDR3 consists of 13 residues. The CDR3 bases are TGTGCCACCAGCAGAGGAGAGCGGTATGAGCAGTTCTTC. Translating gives CATSRGERYEQFF. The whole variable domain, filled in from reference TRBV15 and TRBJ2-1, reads DAMVIQNPRYQVTQFGKPVTLSCSQTLNHNVMYWYQQKSSQAPKLLFHYYDKDFNNEADTPDNFQSRRPNTSFCFLDIRSPGLGDTAMYLCATSRGERYEQFFGPGTRLTVL.

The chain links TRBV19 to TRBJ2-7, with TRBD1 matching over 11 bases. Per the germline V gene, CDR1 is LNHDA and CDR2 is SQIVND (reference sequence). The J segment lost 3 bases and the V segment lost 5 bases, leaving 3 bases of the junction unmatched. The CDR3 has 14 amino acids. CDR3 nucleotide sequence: TGTGCCAGTAGTTCCGGGACAGGGGGCTACGAGCAGTACTTC. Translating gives CASSSGTGGYEQYF.

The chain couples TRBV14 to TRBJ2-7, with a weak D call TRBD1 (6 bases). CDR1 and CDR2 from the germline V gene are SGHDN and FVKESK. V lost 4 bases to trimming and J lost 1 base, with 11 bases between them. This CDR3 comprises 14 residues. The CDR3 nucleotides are TGTGCCAGCAGCCCGGGACACCTATCCTACGAGCAGTACTTC. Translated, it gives CASSPGHLSYEQYF.